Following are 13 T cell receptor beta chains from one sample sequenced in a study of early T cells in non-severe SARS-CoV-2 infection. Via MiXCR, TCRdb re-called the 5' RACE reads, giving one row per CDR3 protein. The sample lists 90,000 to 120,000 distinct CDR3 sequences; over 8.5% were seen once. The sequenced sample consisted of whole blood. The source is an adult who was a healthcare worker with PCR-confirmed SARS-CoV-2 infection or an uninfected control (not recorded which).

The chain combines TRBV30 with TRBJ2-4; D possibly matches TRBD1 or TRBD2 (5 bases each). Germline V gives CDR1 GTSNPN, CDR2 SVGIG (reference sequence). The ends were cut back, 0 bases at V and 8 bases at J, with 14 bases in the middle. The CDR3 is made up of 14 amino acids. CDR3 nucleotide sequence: TGTGCCTGGAGTGTAATGGGGACGGGCTACATTCAGTACTTC. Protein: CAWSVMGTGYIQYF.

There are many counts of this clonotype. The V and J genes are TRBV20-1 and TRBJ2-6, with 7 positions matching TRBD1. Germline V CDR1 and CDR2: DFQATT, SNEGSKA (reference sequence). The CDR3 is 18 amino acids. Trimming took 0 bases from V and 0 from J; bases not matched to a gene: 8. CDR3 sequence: CSARDAAGGNSGANVLTF. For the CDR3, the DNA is TGCAGTGCTAGAGATGCGGCAGGGGGTAACTCTGGGGCCAACGTCCTGACTTTC.

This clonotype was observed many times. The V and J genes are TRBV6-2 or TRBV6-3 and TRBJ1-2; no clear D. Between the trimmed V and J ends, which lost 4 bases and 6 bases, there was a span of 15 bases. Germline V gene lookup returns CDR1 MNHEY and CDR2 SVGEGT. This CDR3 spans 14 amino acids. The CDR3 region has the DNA TGTGCCAGCAGTTCCTACATGGCCGGGAATGGCTACACCTTC. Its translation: CASSSYMAGNGYTF.

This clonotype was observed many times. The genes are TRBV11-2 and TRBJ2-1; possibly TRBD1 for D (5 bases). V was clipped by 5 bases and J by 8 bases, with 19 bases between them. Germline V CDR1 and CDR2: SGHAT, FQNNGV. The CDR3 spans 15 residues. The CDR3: CASSPTSAWGHEQFF. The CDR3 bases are TGTGCCAGCAGCCCTACATCGGCTTGGGGCCATGAGCAGTTCTTC.

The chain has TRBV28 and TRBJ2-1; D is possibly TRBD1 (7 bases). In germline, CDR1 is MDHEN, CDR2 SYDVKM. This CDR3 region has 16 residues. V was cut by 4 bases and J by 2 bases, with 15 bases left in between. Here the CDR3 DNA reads TGTGCCAGCAGTTCAGCCGGAGGGGGCGCCTACAATGAGCAGTTCTTC. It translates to CASSSAGGGAYNEQFF.

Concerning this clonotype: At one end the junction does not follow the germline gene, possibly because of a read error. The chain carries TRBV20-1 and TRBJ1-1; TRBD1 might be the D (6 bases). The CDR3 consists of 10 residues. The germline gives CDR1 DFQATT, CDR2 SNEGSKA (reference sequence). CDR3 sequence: CSASNREVFF. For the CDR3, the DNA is TGCAGTGCTAGTAACAGGGAAGTTTTCTTT.

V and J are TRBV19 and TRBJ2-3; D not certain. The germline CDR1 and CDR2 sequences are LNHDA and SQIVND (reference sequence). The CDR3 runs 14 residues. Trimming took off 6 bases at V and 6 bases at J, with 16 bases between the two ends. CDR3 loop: CASRRPGGSDTQYF. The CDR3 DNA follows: TGTGCCAGTAGACGCCCCGGCGGTAGCGATACGCAGTATTTT.

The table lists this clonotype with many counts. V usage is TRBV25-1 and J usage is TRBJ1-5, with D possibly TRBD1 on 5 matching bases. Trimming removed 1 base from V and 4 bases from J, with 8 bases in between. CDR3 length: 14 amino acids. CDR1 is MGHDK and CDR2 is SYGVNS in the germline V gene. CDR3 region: CASSEFGGNQPQHF. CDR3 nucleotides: TGTGCCAGCAGTGAATTTGGGGGGAATCAGCCCCAGCATTTT.

The CDR3 is CASSTARDTQYF. The CDR3 DNA reads as TGTGCCAGCAGCACCGCCCGAGATACGCAGTATTTT. The V gene is TRBV12-3 or TRBV12-4, the J gene TRBJ2-3, with no clear D. The CDR3 is 12 amino acids. Trimming removed 6 bases at V and 5 bases at J, with 9 bases between.

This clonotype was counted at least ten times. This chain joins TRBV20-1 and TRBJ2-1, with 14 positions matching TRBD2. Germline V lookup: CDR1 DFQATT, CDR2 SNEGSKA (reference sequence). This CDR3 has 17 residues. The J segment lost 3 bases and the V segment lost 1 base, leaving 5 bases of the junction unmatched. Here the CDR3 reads CSARGGLAGALYNEQFF. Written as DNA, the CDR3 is TGCAGTGCTAGAGGGGGACTAGCGGGAGCGCTCTACAATGAGCAGTTCTTC.

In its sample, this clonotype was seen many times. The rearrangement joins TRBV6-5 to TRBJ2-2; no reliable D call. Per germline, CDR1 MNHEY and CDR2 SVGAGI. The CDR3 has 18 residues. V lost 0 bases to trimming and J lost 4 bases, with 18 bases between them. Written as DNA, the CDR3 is TGTGCCAGCAGTTACTCGTACACCCGGCTCAGAACCACCGGGGAGCTGTTTTTT. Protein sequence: CASSYSYTRLRTTGELFF.

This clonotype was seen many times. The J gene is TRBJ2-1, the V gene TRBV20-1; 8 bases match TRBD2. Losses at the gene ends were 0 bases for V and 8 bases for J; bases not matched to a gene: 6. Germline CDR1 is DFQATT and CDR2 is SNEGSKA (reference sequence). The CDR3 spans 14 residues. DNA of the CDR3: TGCAGTGCTAGAGAGGGACTAGACAGGCATGAGCAGTTCTTC. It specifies CSAREGLDRHEQFF.

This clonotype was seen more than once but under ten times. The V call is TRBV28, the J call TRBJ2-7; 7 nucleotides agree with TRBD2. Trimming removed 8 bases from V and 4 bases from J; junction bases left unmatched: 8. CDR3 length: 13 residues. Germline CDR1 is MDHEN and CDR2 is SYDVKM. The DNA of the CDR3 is TGTGCCAGCGGGGGGGACGGGCCGTACGAGCAGTACTTC. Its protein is CASGGDGPYEQYF.